This TCR beta chain was obtained from a study of T cell repertoires in ileal Crohn's disease. Study-wide results and caveats: Compared with CD4 T cells, sorted CD8 cells carried more expanded clones.

In the case of this clone: Antigen: not known.

Using immunoSEQ multiplex PCR, the repertoire was profiled, and TCRdb retains in-frame clones only, with some absent. The data show about 14,000 clones, roughly 82% seen once. The sequence was obtained from an adult with Crohn's disease. Sequenced: ileal tissue.

CDR3: CASSPRAGETQYF. CDR3 DNA: TGTGCCAGCAGCCCCCGCGCCGGAGAGACCCAGTACTTC. The chain joins TRBV7-3 to TRBJ2-5; D remains ambiguous. CDR3 length: 13 residues. Germline CDR1 SGHTA, CDR2 FQGTGA. The germline V and J ends were trimmed by 5 bases and 4 bases, with 11 bases remaining between them.